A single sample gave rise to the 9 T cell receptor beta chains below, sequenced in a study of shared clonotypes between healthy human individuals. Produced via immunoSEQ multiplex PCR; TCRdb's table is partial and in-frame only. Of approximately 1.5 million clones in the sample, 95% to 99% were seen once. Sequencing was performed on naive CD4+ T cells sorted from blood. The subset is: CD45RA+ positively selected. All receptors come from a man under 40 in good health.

CDR3 in amino acids: CASLGASSYNEQFF. In nucleotides, the CDR3 is TGTGCCAGCCTGGGGGCGAGCTCCTACAATGAGCAGTTCTTC. The J gene is TRBJ2-1, the V gene TRBV28; perhaps TRBD1 as D (6 bases). This CDR3 has 14 amino acids. Trimming took 8 bases from V and 0 from J, leaving 11 bases between them. Germline CDR1 and CDR2: MDHEN and SYDVKM.

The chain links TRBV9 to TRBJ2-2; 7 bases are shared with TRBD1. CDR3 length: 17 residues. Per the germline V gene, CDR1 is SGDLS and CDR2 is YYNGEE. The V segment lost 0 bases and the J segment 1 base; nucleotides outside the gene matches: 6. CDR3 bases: TGTGCCAGCAGCGTAGTAAGGGGGCGCGTGAACACCGGGGAGCTGTTTTTT. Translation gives CASSVVRGRVNTGELFF.

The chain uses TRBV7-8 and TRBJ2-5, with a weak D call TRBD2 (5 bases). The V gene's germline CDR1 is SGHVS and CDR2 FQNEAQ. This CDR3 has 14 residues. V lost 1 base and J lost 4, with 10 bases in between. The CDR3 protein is CASSLVGGAETQYF. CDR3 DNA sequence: TGTGCCAGCAGCTTAGTCGGAGGCGCAGAGACCCAGTACTTC.

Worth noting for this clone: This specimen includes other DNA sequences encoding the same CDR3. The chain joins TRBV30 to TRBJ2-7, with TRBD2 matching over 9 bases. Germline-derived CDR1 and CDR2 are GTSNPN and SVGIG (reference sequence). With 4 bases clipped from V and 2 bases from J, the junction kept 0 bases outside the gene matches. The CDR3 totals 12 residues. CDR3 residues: CAWTSGTYEQYF. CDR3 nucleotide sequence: TGTGCCTGGACTAGCGGGACCTACGAGCAGTACTTC.

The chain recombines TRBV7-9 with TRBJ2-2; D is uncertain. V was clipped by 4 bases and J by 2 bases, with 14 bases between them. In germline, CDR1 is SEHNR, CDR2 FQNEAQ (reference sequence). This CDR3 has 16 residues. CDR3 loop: CASSSARRSNTGELFF. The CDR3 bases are TGTGCCAGCAGCTCGGCCCGGCGGAGTAACACCGGGGAGCTGTTTTTT.

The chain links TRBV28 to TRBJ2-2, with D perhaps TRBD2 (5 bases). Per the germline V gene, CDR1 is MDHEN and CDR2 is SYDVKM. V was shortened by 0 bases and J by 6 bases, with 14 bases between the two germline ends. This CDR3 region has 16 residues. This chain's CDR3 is CASSLWMNLRAGELFF. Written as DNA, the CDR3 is TGTGCCAGCAGTTTATGGATGAACCTGCGGGCCGGGGAGCTGTTTTTT.

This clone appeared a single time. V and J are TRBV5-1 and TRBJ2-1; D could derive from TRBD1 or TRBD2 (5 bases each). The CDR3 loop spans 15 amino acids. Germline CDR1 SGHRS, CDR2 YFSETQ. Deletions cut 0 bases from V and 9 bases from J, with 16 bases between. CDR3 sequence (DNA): TGCGCCAGCAGCTTGGAGGTGGGGGAAACCTTTGAGCAGTTCTTC. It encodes CASSLEVGETFEQFF.

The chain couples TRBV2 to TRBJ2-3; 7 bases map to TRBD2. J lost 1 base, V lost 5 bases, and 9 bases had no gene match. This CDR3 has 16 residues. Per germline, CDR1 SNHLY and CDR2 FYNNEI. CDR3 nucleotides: TGTGCCAGCAGTACCAGACTAGCATCCCGCACAGATACGCAGTATTTT. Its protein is CASSTRLASRTDTQYF.

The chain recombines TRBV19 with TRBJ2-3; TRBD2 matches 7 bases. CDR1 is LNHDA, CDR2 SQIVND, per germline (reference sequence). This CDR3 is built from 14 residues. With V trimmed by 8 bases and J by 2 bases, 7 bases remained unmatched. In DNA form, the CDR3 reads TGTGCCAGTCTGGGCAGCGGGATCACAGATACGCAGTATTTT. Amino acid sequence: CASLGSGITDTQYF.